This entry features one T cell receptor beta chain sequence. The antigen is unknown. A second PCR of roughly 7 to 11 cycles used a sample-barcoded 5' primer and a J-beta primer mix. TCRdb recomputed calls from the 5' RACE reads with MiXCR, one row per CDR3 protein. The sample consists of about 600,000 distinct CDR3 sequences, 47% of them appearing once. This sample is part of a study of blood T cells in healthy people across ages. Across the study: In model experiments, template switching was able to capture about one barcoded beta molecule for every two T cells that were present.

Study-wide results and caveats: TCR beta diversity tracked closely with naive T cell percentage.

Material for sequencing was blood. This clonotype originated in a man older than 75 in good health.

CDR3 nucleotide sequence: TGTGCCAGCAGCCAAAGCGGGAGACGGACAGATACGCAGTATTTT. Translated, it gives CASSQSGRRTDTQYF. J is TRBJ2-3 and V is TRBV4-2, with TRBD2 identical over 8 bases. The J segment lost 3 bases and the V segment lost 2 bases, leaving 4 bases of the junction unmatched. The CDR3 has 15 amino acids. CDR1 is LGHNA and CDR2 is YNFKEQ in the germline V gene.